This entry lists 15 T cell receptor beta chains sequenced from one sample in a study of cytomegalovirus exposure and HLA in healthy donors. The PCR was carried out with 60 Vbeta primers and 13 Jbeta primers. Assay: immunoSEQ multiplex PCR; the TCRdb copy retains only in-frame clones and omits some. The sample carries about 190,000 clones, approximately 81% recorded once. The sample was PBMCs. The receptors here all came from a woman aged 18-29 years in good health and CMV-seropositive.

The chain joins TRBV6-1 to TRBJ2-2; D ambiguous. This CDR3 has 13 amino acids. Trimming took 5 bases from V and 2 from J, leaving 6 bases between them. Germline V CDR1 and CDR2: MNHNS, SASEGT. This CDR3 is CASSFINTGELFF. CDR3 bases: TGTGCCAGCAGTTTCATTAACACCGGGGAGCTGTTTTTT.

This chain links TRBV25-1 with TRBJ1-2, with TRBD1 matching 7 bases. Germline trimming cut 2 bases from V and 4 bases from J; bases unmatched to any gene: 7. This CDR3 has 15 residues. CDR1 is MGHDK and CDR2 is SYGVNS in the germline V gene. This CDR3 reads CASSEPDRESYGYTF. DNA of the CDR3: TGTGCCAGCAGTGAACCAGACAGGGAATCCTATGGCTACACCTTC.

The V and J genes are TRBV4-3 and TRBJ2-3; tentatively, D is TRBD1 (5 bases). The ends were cut back, 1 base at V and 2 bases at J, with 10 bases in the middle. Germline assignment: CDR1 LGHNA and CDR2 YSLEER. The CDR3 is 15 amino acids. The CDR3 nucleotides read TGCGCCAGCAGCCAAGGGGGCCCTTACACAGATACGCAGTATTTT. This gives the protein CASSQGGPYTDTQYF.

The chain combines TRBV7-6 with TRBJ2-3; 9 bases align to TRBD2. Germline CDR1 is SGHVS and CDR2 is FNYEAQ. The trim removed 5 bases at V and 1 base at J, leaving 10 bases unmatched. The CDR3 extends over 17 amino acids. The CDR3 here is CASSVRLAERGTDTQYF. Written as DNA, the CDR3 is TGTGCCAGCAGCGTGCGACTAGCGGAGCGCGGCACAGATACGCAGTATTTT.

J is TRBJ1-6 and V is TRBV7-2; TRBD1 might be the D (6 bases). In germline, CDR1 is SGHTA, CDR2 FQGNSA. The CDR3 is 16 residues long. V was trimmed by 1 base and J by 9 bases, leaving 16 bases between them. CDR3 sequence reads: CASSLVGAGVASPLHF. CDR3 nucleotide sequence: TGTGCCAGCAGCTTAGTGGGGGCAGGGGTGGCTTCACCCCTCCACTTT.

This chain links TRBV27 with TRBJ1-2, with D perhaps matching TRBD1 (6 bases). V lost 2 bases to trimming and J lost 4 bases, with 17 bases between them. Germline loops: CDR1 MNHEY, CDR2 SMNVEV (reference sequence). This CDR3 is 16 amino acids long. The CDR3 bases are TGTGCCAGCAGTTTAGAGGCAGGGGCTAAGGTCTATGGCTACACCTTC. Translation: CASSLEAGAKVYGYTF.

J is TRBJ2-3 and V is TRBV9; 7 bases line up with TRBD2. Germline CDR1 is SGDLS and CDR2 is YYNGEE. The CDR3 spans 14 residues. V was pared by 3 bases and J by 6 bases, with 7 bases of the junction left unmatched. Here the CDR3 reads CASSAPRGGDTQYF. The CDR3, as DNA: TGTGCCAGCAGCGCCCCAAGGGGAGGGGATACGCAGTATTTT.

The table lists this clone with a count of one. The chain is built from TRBV5-1 and TRBJ2-5; D not certain. V was shortened by 0 bases and J by 3 bases, with 9 bases between the two germline ends. Germline CDR1 reads SGHRS; CDR2 reads YFSETQ. The CDR3 contains 14 residues. The chain's CDR3 is CASSLGFREETQYF. The CDR3 bases are TGCGCCAGCAGCTTGGGTTTTAGAGAAGAGACCCAGTACTTC.

The J gene is TRBJ2-3, the V gene TRBV10-3; D uncertain. CDR1 and CDR2 from the germline V gene are ENHRY and SYGVKD. The CDR3 loop spans 14 amino acids. V was cut by 5 bases and J by 4 bases, with 13 bases left in between. The DNA for the CDR3 is TGTGCCATCAGTAAAGGCCAGGAAGCAGATACGCAGTATTTT. This codes for CAISKGQEADTQYF.

The rearrangement links TRBV6-1 to TRBJ2-3, with D possibly TRBD1 on 5 matching bases. V was clipped by 1 base and J by 1 base, with 18 bases between them. Germline CDR1 reads MNHNS; CDR2 reads SASEGT. The CDR3 totals 18 residues. The CDR3 region has the DNA TGTGCCAGCAGTGAAGTCCCTTTAGGGCAGGGTCGCACAGATACGCAGTATTTT. It yields the protein CASSEVPLGQGRTDTQYF.

The V call is TRBV6-1, the J call TRBJ2-3; 8 bases match TRBD1. Unmatched junction bases numbered 5, after V lost 2 bases and J lost 1 base. Germline CDR1 and CDR2: MNHNS and SASEGT. This CDR3 comprises 16 residues. The CDR3 DNA follows: TGTGCCAGCAGTGAAAGTGTGGGACAGGGCACAGATACGCAGTATTTT. Translating it yields CASSESVGQGTDTQYF.

CDR3: CARSSRGVQVNTEAFF. In DNA form, the CDR3 reads TGTGCCAGAAGCTCCAGGGGGGTTCAGGTGAACACTGAAGCTTTCTTT. This rearrangement joins TRBV5-3 to TRBJ1-1; 7 bases are shared with TRBD1. TRBV5-3 is sorted into the ORF group, with uncertain function. The CDR3 length is 16 residues. The trim removed 3 bases at V and 0 bases at J, leaving 8 bases unmatched.

The chain has TRBV28 and TRBJ2-3; possibly TRBD2 for D (5 bases). The CDR3 runs 15 residues. Per germline, CDR1 MDHEN and CDR2 SYDVKM. Trimming removed 4 bases at V and 0 bases at J, with 11 bases between. For the CDR3, the DNA is TGTGCCAGCAGTTCACCATCGGGGAGCACAGATACGCAGTATTTT. The encoded protein is CASSSPSGSTDTQYF.

V gene TRBV7-2 combines with J gene TRBJ2-5; 7 nucleotides agree with TRBD2. J was trimmed by 5 bases and V by 1 base; bases with no gene match: 7. The CDR3 is 15 residues long. CDR1 SGHTA and CDR2 FQGNSA come from the germline V gene. For the CDR3, the DNA is TGTGCCAGCAGCTTAGTCGGCCGGGGAGGGGAGACCCAGTACTTC. It encodes CASSLVGRGGETQYF.

Regarding this clone: Sequence at one end of the junction differs from germline and may be a read error. Other DNA sequences in this sample translate to the same CDR3. The chain couples TRBV9 to TRBJ1-2; a possible D gene is TRBD1 (5 bases). The CDR3 is 15 residues long. Germline V CDR1 and CDR2: SGDLS, YYNGEE. CDR3 loop: CASSVGRGWDYGYTF. In DNA, the CDR3 is TGTGCCAGTAGCGTAGGAAGGGGCTGGGACTATGGCTACACCTTC.